This T cell receptor beta chain originates from a study of Graves' ophthalmopathy and Graves' hyperthyroidism. Study as a whole: The blood sample was drawn at first diagnosis and before any treatment.

Those donors who had ophthalmopathy presented with moderate-to-severe activity, a CAS of ≥3, a NOSPECS of ≥4 and a duration under 3 months. The study excluded patients with other autoimmune diseases, uncontrolled infections, pregnancy or lactation. The source of the PBMCs was approximately 9.5 ml of fresh peripheral blood. V shed 7 bases and J shed 0 bases, with 16 bases lying between them. The CDR3 loop spans 17 amino acids. Germline V CDR1 and CDR2: LNHDA, SQIVND (reference sequence). Beta-chain TCR CDR3 regions were amplified from RNA transcripts. A first-round RT-PCR used HTBI primers, followed by a second-round multiplex PCR. TCRdb fed the multiplex PCR reads into MiXCR, producing one record per CDR3 protein. The sample lists 740,000 or so distinct CDR3 sequences, approximately 40% occurring once.

The sequence was collected from an adult man with Graves' ophthalmopathy. The chain is built from TRBV19 and TRBJ2-6; D ambiguous. Input material: peripheral blood. Written as DNA, the CDR3 is TGTGCCAGTACTACGAACGGATTTTTCTCTGGGGCCAACGTCCTGACTTTC. Amino acid sequence: CASTTNGFFSGANVLTF.